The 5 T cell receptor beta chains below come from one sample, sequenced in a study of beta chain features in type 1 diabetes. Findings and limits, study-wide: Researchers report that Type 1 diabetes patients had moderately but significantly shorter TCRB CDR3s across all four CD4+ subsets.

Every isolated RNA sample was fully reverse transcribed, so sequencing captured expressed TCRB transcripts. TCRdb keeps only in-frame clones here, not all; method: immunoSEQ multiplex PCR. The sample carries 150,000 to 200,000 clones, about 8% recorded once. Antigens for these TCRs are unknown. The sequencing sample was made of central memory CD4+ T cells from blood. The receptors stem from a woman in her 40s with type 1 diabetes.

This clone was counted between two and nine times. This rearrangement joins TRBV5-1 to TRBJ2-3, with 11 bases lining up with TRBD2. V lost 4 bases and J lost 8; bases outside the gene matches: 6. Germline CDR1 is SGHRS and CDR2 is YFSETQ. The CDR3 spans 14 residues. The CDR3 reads CASSLTSGGGTQYF. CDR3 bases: TGCGCCAGCAGCCTTACTAGCGGGGGAGGTACGCAGTATTTT. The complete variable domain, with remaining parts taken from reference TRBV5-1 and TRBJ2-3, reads KAGVTQTPRYLIKTRGQQVTLSCSPISGHRSVSWYQQTPGQGLQFLFEYFSETQRNKGNFPGRFSGRQFSNSRSEMNVSTLELGDSALYLCASSLTSGGGTQYFGPGTRLTVL.

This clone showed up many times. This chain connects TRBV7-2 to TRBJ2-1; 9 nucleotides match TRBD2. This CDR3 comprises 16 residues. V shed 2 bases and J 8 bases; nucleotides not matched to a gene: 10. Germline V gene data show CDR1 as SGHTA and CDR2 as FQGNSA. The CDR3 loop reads CASSLRASGALYEQFF. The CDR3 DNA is TGTGCCAGCAGCTTACGAGCTAGCGGGGCGTTGTATGAGCAGTTCTTC.

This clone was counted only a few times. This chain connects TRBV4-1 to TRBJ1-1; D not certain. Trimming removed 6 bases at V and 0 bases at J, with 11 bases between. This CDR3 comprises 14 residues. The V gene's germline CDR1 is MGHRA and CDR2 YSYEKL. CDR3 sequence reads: CASSLVAMNTEAFF. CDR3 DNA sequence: TGCGCCAGCAGTCTCGTGGCCATGAACACTGAAGCTTTCTTT.

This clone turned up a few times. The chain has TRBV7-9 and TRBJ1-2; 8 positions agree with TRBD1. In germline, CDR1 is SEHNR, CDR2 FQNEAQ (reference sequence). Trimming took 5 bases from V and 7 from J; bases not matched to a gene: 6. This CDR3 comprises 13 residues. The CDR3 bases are TGTGCCAGCAGCCCCGCCAGGGGGCCTGGCTACACCTTC. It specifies CASSPARGPGYTF. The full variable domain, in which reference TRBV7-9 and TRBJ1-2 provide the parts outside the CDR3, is DTGVSQNPRHKITKRGQNVTFRCDPISEHNRLYWYRQTLGQGPEFLTYFQNEAQLEKSRLLSDRFSAERPKGSFSTLEIQRTEQGDSAMYLCASSPARGPGYTFGSGTRLTVV.

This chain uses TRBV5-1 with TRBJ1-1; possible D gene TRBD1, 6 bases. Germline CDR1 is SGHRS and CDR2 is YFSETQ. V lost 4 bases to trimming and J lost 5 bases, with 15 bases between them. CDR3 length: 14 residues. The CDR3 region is CASSPGTPGTEAFF. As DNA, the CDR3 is TGCGCCAGCAGCCCCGGGACACCGGGGACTGAAGCTTTCTTT.